Each of the 11 T cell receptor beta chains below was sequenced from the same sample in a study of multiple sclerosis patients with progressive multifocal leukoencephalopathy. The time point: time of PML onset. Here immunoSEQ multiplex PCR was the method, and the copy in TCRdb shows in-frame clones only, minus some. This table holds about 31,000 clones, around 90% found once. Sequenced here: PBMCs, sampled from a patient treated with natalizumab. These receptors were collected from a woman between 35 and 50 years old with progressive multifocal leukoencephalopathy.

J is TRBJ2-7 and V is TRBV5-4; D is unclear. The CDR3 consists of 15 residues. Germline CDR1 reads SGHNT; CDR2 reads YYREEE (reference sequence). The V gene lost 4 bases and the J gene lost 1 base, with 15 bases spanning the gap. CDR3 nucleotides: TGTGCCAGCAGCGACGACCCGGCCCGGTCCTACGAGCAGTACTTC. Its protein is CASSDDPARSYEQYF.

The chain carries TRBV5-1 and TRBJ2-5; 9 nucleotides align to TRBD2. CDR1 is SGHRS and CDR2 is YFSETQ in the germline V gene. The CDR3 is 15 amino acids. With 3 bases clipped from V and 3 bases from J, the junction kept 6 bases outside the gene matches. CDR3: CASSSSPSGEETQYF. CDR3 in DNA: TGCGCCAGCAGCTCCTCCCCTAGCGGGGAAGAGACCCAGTACTTC.

This chain connects TRBV27 to TRBJ2-1; D uncertain. Germline CDR1 and CDR2: MNHEY and SMNVEV (reference sequence). V dropped 4 bases and J dropped 0 bases, with 13 bases sitting between them. This CDR3 has 16 amino acids. This CDR3 is CASSWNTVLSYNEQFF. CDR3 bases: TGTGCCAGCAGTTGGAATACAGTACTCTCCTACAATGAGCAGTTCTTC.

The gene calls are TRBV18 and TRBJ2-7, with 8 bases identical to TRBD1. CDR3 length: 14 amino acids. Germline lookup yields CDR1 KGHSH and CDR2 LQKENI. V dropped 3 bases and J dropped 6; count of bases not matched to a gene: 7. CDR3 protein: CASSPPGQVFEQYF. The CDR3 DNA sequence: TGTGCCAGCTCACCTCCGGGACAGGTTTTCGAGCAGTACTTC.

As to this clone: The same CDR3 also results from other DNA sequences found in this sample. This chain joins TRBV5-1 and TRBJ2-7; no definite D call. Deletions cut 0 bases from V and 4 bases from J, with 2 bases between. Germline V gene lookup returns CDR1 SGHRS and CDR2 YFSETQ. The CDR3 length is 11 residues. CDR3 residues: CASSLGYEQYF. The CDR3 bases are TGCGCCAGCAGCTTGGGGTACGAGCAGTACTTC.

Concerning this clone itself: This specimen includes other DNA sequences encoding the same CDR3. This chain uses TRBV5-1 with TRBJ2-7; D may match TRBD1 or TRBD2 (6 bases each). The ends were cut back, 2 bases at V and 3 bases at J, with 15 bases in the middle. The CDR3 contains 15 residues. Germline CDR1 is SGHRS and CDR2 is YFSETQ. The CDR3 sequence: CASSLGGSGLYEQYF. Here the CDR3 DNA reads TGCGCCAGCAGCTTAGGGGGTTCGGGACTCTACGAGCAGTACTTC.

The V call is TRBV4-1, the J call TRBJ2-6; D could derive from TRBD1 or TRBD2 (5 bases each). Trimming took 4 bases from V and 0 from J, leaving 16 bases between them. CDR1 is MGHRA, CDR2 YSYEKL, per germline. The CDR3 is 18 residues long. The CDR3 sequence: CASSPTGRSSSGANVLTF. CDR3 coding DNA: TGCGCCAGCAGCCCGACGGGACGAAGCTCCTCTGGGGCCAACGTCCTGACTTTC.

V usage is TRBV4-1 and J usage is TRBJ1-1, with TRBD1 identical over 10 bases. The germline gives CDR1 MGHRA, CDR2 YSYEKL. The CDR3 has 15 amino acids. J was trimmed by 4 bases and V by 2 bases; bases with no gene match: 4. For the CDR3, the DNA is TGCGCCAGCAGCCAACACCGGGACAGGGGCACTGAAGCTTTCTTT. Its protein is CASSQHRDRGTEAFF.

CDR3 amino acids: CASSLRTGRGDTQYF. In DNA form, the CDR3 reads TGTGCCAGCAGTCTCAGGACTGGGAGGGGGGATACGCAGTATTTT. The chain couples TRBV28 to TRBJ2-3, with TRBD2 as a possible D gene (7 bases). CDR1 and CDR2 (germline): MDHEN, SYDVKM. The CDR3 covers 15 residues. V lost 5 bases to trimming and J lost 6 bases, with 18 bases between them. The full variable domain, in which reference TRBV28 and TRBJ2-3 provide the parts outside the CDR3, is DVKVTQSSRYLVKRTGEKVFLECVQDMDHENMFWYRQDPGLGLRLIYFSYDVKMKEKGDIPEGYSVSREKKERFSLILESASTNQTSMYLCASSLRTGRGDTQYFGPGTRLTVL.

V gene TRBV11-2 combines with J gene TRBJ2-7; 13 nucleotides align to TRBD2. Germline loops: CDR1 SGHAT, CDR2 FQNNGV. Losses at the gene ends were 5 bases for V and 5 bases for J; bases not matched to a gene: 9. The CDR3 has 16 amino acids. The chain's CDR3 is CASSLLGTSGINEQYF. The CDR3 DNA reads TGTGCCAGCAGCCTATTGGGGACTAGCGGGATCAACGAGCAGTACTTC.

Here the CDR3 reads CASSKTQGAPQPQHF. CDR3 DNA sequence: TGTGCCAGCAGTAAAACACAGGGGGCCCCTCAGCCCCAGCATTTT. J is TRBJ1-5 and V is TRBV27, with 9 positions matching TRBD1. V lost 5 bases, J lost 6 bases, and 8 bases stayed unmatched. The CDR3 consists of 15 residues. Germline V gene sequence: CDR1 MNHEY, CDR2 SMNVEV (reference sequence).